This paragraph covers one T cell receptor (beta chain) sequence. Its antigen target is currently unknown. Base qualities are missing; no much larger clone stands one base away. The receptor library was made with the immunoSEQ multiplex PCR assay. TCRdb stores this immuneACCESS table with in-frame sequences only. Part of the clones is absent; in the studies checked, under half of the shortfall reflects unresolved V genes, and no reason is known for the rest. The sample data list approximately 70,000 clones, and 90% to 95% of these were observed just once. The top ten hold about 0.45% of the sample. Compared with germline, V lacks 4 bases and J lacks 3 bases; bases without a gene match: 5. The CDR3 holds 14 amino acids from the cysteine to the phenylalanine. Only the CDR3 DNA is retained, 42 bases long and in frame from the first base. For CDR1 and CDR2, the germline V gene lists MNHEY and SVGAGI. The data stem from a study of T cell changes during pregnancy in multiple sclerosis (dated by TCRdb to about 2019). General notes on the study: In women with multiple sclerosis, the researchers looked at how the T cell repertoire shifted as pregnancy progressed.

The sample in question was CD4+ T cells from peripheral blood mononuclear cells, obtained before pregnancy. This TCR was sampled from a female donor with multiple sclerosis, enrolled in a pregnancy study. The rearranged chain carries TRBV6-5 and TRBJ2-7; a stretch of 8 junction bases matches TRBD2. The CDR3 is CASSSGGVGYEQYF. The sequenced DNA is TGTGCCAGCAGTTCCGGGGGGGTAGGCTACGAGCAGTACTTC.